The entry that follows covers one T cell receptor beta chain sequence. This clone has just a few counts. Its binding antigen is unknown. No quality values exist for individual bases; no much larger clone is one base distant. This sample was included in a study of blood T cell repertoires in COVID-19 (dated by TCRdb to the early 2020s). Regarding the study in general: The collaborator samples originated in the United States, Italy and Spain and spanned the acute and convalescent phases of COVID-19. The prospective study material was composed of cDNA or gDNA derived from T cells, B-cell-depleted T cells, or PBMCs. Subjects who had been exposed to COVID-19, were actively infected with it, or had recovered from it provided the deeply sampled blood TCRbeta repertoires that made up the dataset. Samples were obtained from the ongoing ImmuneRACE study (first 160 participants) and from about 1,300 subjects provided by 6 global collaborators. Where available, HLA class I and class II types were taken from metadata supplied by the sample provider and were not determined by assay-based typing. A de-identified subject ID, COVID-19 status, age in years and sex were almost always included in the sample metadata. The repertoires were released in a freely available public database intended as a resource for research on the immune response to SARS-CoV-2. General findings and caveats noted by the study authors: The quantity of clinical and demographic metadata differed by source and by participant and was supplied without curation.

The collaborating institutions used their own protocols to collect whole blood in K2EDTA tubes. For TCRbeta analysis, collaborators shipped samples as frozen whole blood, isolated PBMCs, or DNA extracted from either of those sample types. The CDR3 starts with the cysteine, ends with the phenylalanine, and has 17 residues. The only DNA kept is the CDR3, 51 bases in frame from the first base. Clipping removes 3 bases from V and 1 base from J, with 6 as the unmatched junction base count. The germline V gene encodes CDR1 ENHRY and CDR2 SYGVKD. TCRbeta CDR3 regions were amplified from genomic DNA by means of the immunoSEQ Assay, a bias-controlled multiplex PCR. The published analysis was carried out like this. The number of nucleated cells in each sample was estimated from the amplification of reference gene primers within the assay. To quantify the absolute abundance of each unique TCRbeta CDR3 rearrangement, sequence reads were collapsed and filtered. For each sample, productive Simpson clonality was calculated by taking the square root of Simpson's diversity index across productive rearrangements. Drawn from immuneACCESS, this table holds only the in-frame rearrangements with V and J called that TCRdb kept. Clones are partly lost; checked studies trace under half to an unresolved V gene and leave the rest unexplained. The DNA was the basis for D and trimming; V, J and clone size are from that table. This sample has 210,000 or so clones in its table, and around 80% of those were observed once. The ten largest clonotypes hold around 20% of the sample.

Sequenced material: peripheral blood. This TCR was recovered from a human donor in a cohort sampled during active COVID-19. The V gene is TRBV10-3 and the J gene is TRBJ2-2, with TRBD2 matching 9 junction bases. DNA sequence: TGTGCCATCAGTGATCGTAGCGGGGGTCAGAACACCGGGGAGCTGTTTTTT. Translated, this gives CAISDRSGGQNTGELFF.